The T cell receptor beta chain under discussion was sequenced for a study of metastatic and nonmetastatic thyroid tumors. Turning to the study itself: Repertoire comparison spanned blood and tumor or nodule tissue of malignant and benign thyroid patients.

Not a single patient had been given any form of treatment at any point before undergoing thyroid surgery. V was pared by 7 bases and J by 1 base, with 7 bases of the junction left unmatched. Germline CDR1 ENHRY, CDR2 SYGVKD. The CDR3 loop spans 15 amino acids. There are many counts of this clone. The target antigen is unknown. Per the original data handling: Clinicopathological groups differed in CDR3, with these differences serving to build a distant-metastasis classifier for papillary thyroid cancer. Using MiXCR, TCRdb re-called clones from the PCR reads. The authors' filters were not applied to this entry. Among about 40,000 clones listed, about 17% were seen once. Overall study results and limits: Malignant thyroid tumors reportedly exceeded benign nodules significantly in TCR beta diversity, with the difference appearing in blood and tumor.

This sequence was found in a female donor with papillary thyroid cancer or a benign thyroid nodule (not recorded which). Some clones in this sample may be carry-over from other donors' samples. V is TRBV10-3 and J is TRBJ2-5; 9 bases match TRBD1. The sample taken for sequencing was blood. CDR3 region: CAIKGTGRGQETQYF. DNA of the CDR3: TGTGCCATCAAAGGGACAGGGCGGGGCCAAGAGACCCAGTACTTC.